The following is a T cell receptor beta chain sequence with its context. The data derive from a study of blood T cell repertoires in COVID-19. Background on the study: Samples taken during acute and convalescent COVID-19 were collected in the United States, Italy and Spain. From T cells, B-cell-depleted T cells, or PBMCs came the material, which was cDNA or gDNA.

The V gene's germline CDR1 is LNHNV and CDR2 YYDKDF (reference sequence). V lost 9 bases, J lost 2 bases, and 3 bases stayed unmatched. This CDR3 contains 13 residues. Original processing methods: For nucleated cells, counts were estimated from reference gene primer amplification. Data came from immunoSEQ multiplex PCR; TCRdb stores just in-frame clones and leaves some out. V and J calls and clone size are copied from that table; D and trimming were computed from the DNA. The sample yields some 120,000 clones, about nine tenths seen once. Material: peripheral blood. This TCR was sampled from a man aged 40-49 years with acute or convalescent COVID-19. V gene TRBV15 combines with J gene TRBJ2-7; 11 bases agree with TRBD1. CDR3 bases: TGTGCCACGGGACAGGGGGTAACCTACGAGCAGTACTTC. As protein: CATGQGVTYEQYF.